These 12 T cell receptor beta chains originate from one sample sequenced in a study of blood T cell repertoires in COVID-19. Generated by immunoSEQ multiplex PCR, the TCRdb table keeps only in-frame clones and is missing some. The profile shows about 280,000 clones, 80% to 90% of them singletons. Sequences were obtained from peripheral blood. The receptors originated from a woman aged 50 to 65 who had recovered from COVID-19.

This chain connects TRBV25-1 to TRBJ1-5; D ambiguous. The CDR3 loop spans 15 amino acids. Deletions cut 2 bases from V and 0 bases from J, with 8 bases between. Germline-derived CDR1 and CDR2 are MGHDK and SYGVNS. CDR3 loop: CASSEAGGSNQPQHF. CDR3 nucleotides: TGTGCCAGCAGTGAAGCCGGTGGTAGCAATCAGCCCCAGCATTTT.

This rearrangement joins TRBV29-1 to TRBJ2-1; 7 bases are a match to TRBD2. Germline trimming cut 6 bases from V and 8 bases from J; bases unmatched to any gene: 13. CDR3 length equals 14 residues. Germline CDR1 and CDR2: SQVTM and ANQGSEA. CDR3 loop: CSVEPGLPTHEQFF. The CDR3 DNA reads TGCAGCGTAGAACCGGGACTACCCACCCATGAGCAGTTCTTC.

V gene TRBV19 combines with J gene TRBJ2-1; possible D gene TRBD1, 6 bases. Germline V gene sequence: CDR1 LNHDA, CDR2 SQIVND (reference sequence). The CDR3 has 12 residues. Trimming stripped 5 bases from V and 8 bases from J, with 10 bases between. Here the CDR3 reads CASSGQWHEQFF. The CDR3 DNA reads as TGTGCCAGTAGTGGACAGTGGCATGAGCAGTTCTTC. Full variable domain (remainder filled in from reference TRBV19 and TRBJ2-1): DGGITQSPKYLFRKEGQNVTLSCEQNLNHDAMYWYRQDPGQGLRLIYYSQIVNDFQKGDIAEGYSVSREKKESFPLTVTSAQKNPTAFYLCASSGQWHEQFFGPGTRLTVL.

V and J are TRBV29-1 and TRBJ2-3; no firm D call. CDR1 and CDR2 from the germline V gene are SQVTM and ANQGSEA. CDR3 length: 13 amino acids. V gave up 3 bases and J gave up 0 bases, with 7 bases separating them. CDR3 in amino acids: CSVESFSTDTQYF. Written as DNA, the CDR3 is TGCAGCGTTGAGTCGTTTAGCACAGATACGCAGTATTTT.

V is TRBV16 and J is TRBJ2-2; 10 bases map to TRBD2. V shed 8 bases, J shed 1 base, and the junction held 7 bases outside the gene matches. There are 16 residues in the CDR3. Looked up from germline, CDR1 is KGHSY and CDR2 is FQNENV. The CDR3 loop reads CASHHPSGGNTGELFF. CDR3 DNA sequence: TGTGCCAGCCACCACCCTAGCGGGGGGAACACCGGGGAGCTGTTTTTT. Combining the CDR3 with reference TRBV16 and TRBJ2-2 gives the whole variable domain GEEVAQTPKHLVRGEGQKAKLYCAPIKGHSYVFWYQQVLKNEFKFLISFQNENVFDETGMPKERFSAKCLPNSPCSLEIQATKLEDSAVYFCASHHPSGGNTGELFFGEGSRLTVL.

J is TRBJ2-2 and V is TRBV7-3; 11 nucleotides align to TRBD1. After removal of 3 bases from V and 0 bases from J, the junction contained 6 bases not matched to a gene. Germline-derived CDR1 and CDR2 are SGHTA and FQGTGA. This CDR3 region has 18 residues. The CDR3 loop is CASSFDRTGGSNTGELFF. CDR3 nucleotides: TGTGCCAGCAGCTTTGATCGGACAGGGGGCTCGAACACCGGGGAGCTGTTTTTT.

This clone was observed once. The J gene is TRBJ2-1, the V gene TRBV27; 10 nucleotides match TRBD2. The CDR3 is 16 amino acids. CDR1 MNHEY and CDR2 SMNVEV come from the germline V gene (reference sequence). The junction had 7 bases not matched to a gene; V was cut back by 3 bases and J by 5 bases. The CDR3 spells CASSFLPSGSDNEQFF. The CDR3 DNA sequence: TGTGCCAGCAGTTTCCTCCCTAGCGGGAGCGACAATGAGCAGTTCTTC.

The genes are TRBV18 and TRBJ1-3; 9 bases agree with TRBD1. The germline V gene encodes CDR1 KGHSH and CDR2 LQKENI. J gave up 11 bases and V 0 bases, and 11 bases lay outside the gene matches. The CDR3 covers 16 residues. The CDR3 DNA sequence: TGTGCCAGCTCACCACCGACGGGACAGGGTCAAATGGCCATATATTTT. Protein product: CASSPPTGQGQMAIYF.

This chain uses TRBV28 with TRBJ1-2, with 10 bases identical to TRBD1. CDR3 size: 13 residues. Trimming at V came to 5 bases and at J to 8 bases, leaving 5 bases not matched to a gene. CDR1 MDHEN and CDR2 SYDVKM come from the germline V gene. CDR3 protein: CASSPGQGTGYTF. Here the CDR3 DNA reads TGTGCCAGCAGTCCGGGACAGGGGACGGGCTACACCTTC.

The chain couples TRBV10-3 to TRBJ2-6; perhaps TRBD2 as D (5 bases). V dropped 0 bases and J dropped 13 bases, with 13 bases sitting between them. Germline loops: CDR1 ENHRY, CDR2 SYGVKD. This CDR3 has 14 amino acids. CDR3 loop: CAISESSGLQVLTF. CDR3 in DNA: TGTGCCATCAGTGAGTCGAGTGGACTGCAAGTCCTGACTTTC.

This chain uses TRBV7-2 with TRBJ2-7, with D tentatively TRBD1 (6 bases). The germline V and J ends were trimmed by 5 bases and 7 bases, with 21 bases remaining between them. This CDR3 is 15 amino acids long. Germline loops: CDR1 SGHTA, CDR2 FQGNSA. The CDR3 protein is CASSLWGHGLGEQYF. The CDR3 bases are TGTGCCAGCAGCCTTTGGGGACACGGCCTGGGGGAGCAGTACTTC.

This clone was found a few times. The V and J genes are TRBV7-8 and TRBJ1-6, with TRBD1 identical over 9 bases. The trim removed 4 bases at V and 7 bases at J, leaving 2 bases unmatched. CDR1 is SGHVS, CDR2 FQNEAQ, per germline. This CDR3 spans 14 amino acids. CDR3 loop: CASSWTGVNSPLHF. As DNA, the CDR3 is TGTGCCAGCAGCTGGACAGGGGTCAATTCACCCCTCCACTTT.